Shown below are 31 T cell receptor beta chains from a single sample sequenced in a study of response to subunit inactivated influenza vaccine. In TCRdb, the RT-PCR reads were re-called with MiXCR into one record per CDR3 protein. The sample has 150,000 or so distinct CDR3 sequences, approximately 11% seen once; the top ten hold around 35%. Here the sequenced sample was CD8+ T cells sorted from PBMCs, taken less than 30 months after vaccination. Receptors originate from a man between 50 and 75 years old who received an inactivated influenza vaccine.

This clonotype was recorded a few times. This chain links TRBV6-2 or TRBV6-3 with TRBJ2-2; 9 bases line up with TRBD2. With V trimmed by 6 bases and J by 3 bases, 5 bases remained unmatched. Germline CDR1 MNHEY, CDR2 SVGEGT. CDR3 length equals 15 residues. CDR3 bases: TGTGCCAGCAGCTTAGCGGGGGCCTACACCGGGGAGCTGTTTTTT. As protein: CASSLAGAYTGELFF.

The DNA of the CDR3 is TGTGCCAGCAGCTTAGGGACAGAATTTTTTTACGAGCAGTACTTC. Amino acids: CASSLGTEFFYEQYF. This chain connects TRBV11-2 to TRBJ2-7; tentative D call: TRBD1 (6 bases). Germline lookup yields CDR1 SGHAT and CDR2 FQNNGV. There are 15 residues in the CDR3. With 1 base removed from V and 4 bases from J, the gap between germline ends came to 14 bases.

This clonotype was seen ten or more times. The chain uses TRBV4-1 and TRBJ2-2; maybe TRBD2 (5 bases). The germline CDR1 and CDR2 sequences are MGHRA and YSYEKL. V was trimmed by 4 bases and J by 1 base, leaving 10 bases between them. The CDR3 covers 15 residues. The chain's CDR3 is CASSLSVLNTGELFF. The CDR3 DNA follows: TGCGCCAGCAGCCTTAGCGTCCTGAACACCGGGGAGCTGTTTTTT.

A few counts support this clonotype. The V and J genes are TRBV24-1 and TRBJ2-3, with D possibly being TRBD2 (6 bases). The CDR3 extends over 15 amino acids. Trimming cost V 5 bases and J 3 bases, with 14 bases left between them. The germline gives CDR1 KGHDR, CDR2 SFDVKD. The CDR3 here is CATSVPGLYTDTQYF. As DNA, the CDR3 is TGTGCCACCAGTGTCCCAGGACTATATACAGATACGCAGTATTTT.

This clonotype was seen only a few times. This chain connects TRBV10-3 to TRBJ2-7; 11 bases align to TRBD2. This CDR3 is built from 15 residues. Germline V gene sequence: CDR1 ENHRY, CDR2 SYGVKD. Trimming took 5 bases from V and 6 from J; bases not matched to a gene: 9. The CDR3 is CAISTSGGLTGEQYF. For the CDR3, the DNA is TGTGCCATCAGTACTAGCGGGGGTCTGACGGGCGAGCAGTACTTC.

This chain links TRBV7-9 with TRBJ2-7; D may be TRBD1 (5 bases). The CDR3 spans 14 residues. In germline, CDR1 is SEHNR, CDR2 FQNEAQ (reference sequence). V was trimmed by 5 bases and J by 6 bases, leaving 17 bases between them. The CDR3 bases are TGTGCCAGCAGCATACAGACAGCACCAGGCGAGCAGTACTTC. Its translation: CASSIQTAPGEQYF.

V is TRBV20-1 and J is TRBJ1-2; tentative D call: TRBD1 (6 bases). V lost 5 bases, J lost 3 bases, and 13 bases lay in between. The CDR3 totals 13 residues. Germline V gives CDR1 DFQATT, CDR2 SNEGSKA (reference sequence). Here the CDR3 DNA reads TGCAGTGCTTACAGGGTAGTAGACTATGGCTACACCTTC. The encoded protein is CSAYRVVDYGYTF.

This chain's CDR3 is CASSDVGTYNEQFF. The CDR3 region has the DNA TGTGCCAGCTCGGATGTCGGGACCTACAATGAGCAGTTCTTC. The rearrangement joins TRBV19 to TRBJ2-1; D perhaps matches TRBD2 (5 bases). V lost 9 bases and J lost 2, with 14 bases in between. From germline, CDR1 is LNHDA and CDR2 SQIVND (reference sequence). CDR3 size: 14 residues.

This clonotype showed up just a few times. Written as DNA, the CDR3 is TGTGCCAGCAGCCCTTGGATGGGCCAGGAGACCCAGTACTTC. As protein: CASSPWMGQETQYF. The rearrangement links TRBV7-7 to TRBJ2-5; D is unresolved. The CDR3 contains 14 residues. Trimming took off 5 bases at V and 5 bases at J, with 15 bases between the two ends. Germline V gives CDR1 SSHAT, CDR2 FNYEAQ (reference sequence).

This chain connects TRBV20-1 to TRBJ1-3; the D is unclear. Germline V gene sequence: CDR1 DFQATT, CDR2 SNEGSKA (reference sequence). The CDR3 spans 14 residues. V shed 0 bases and J shed 8 bases, with 14 bases lying between them. The CDR3 is CSARDLESTYTIYF. For the CDR3, the DNA is TGCAGTGCTAGAGATCTGGAGAGCACGTACACCATATATTTT.

This clonotype was seen at least ten times. This chain links TRBV7-2 with TRBJ2-7; D not certain. CDR3 size: 12 residues. Germline CDR1 reads SGHTA; CDR2 reads FQGNSA. The V end lost 1 base, the J end lost 5 bases, and 6 bases lay between the germline ends. Here the CDR3 DNA reads TGTGCCAGCAGCTTAGGACCCCACGAGCAGTACTTC. Translated, it gives CASSLGPHEQYF.

This clonotype was seen repeatedly, ten times or more. The V call is TRBV5-6, the J call TRBJ2-1; D remains ambiguous. Trimming removed 3 bases from V and 10 bases from J, with 14 bases in between. This CDR3 is built from 13 residues. CDR1 and CDR2 from the germline V gene are SGHDT and YYEEEE. CDR3 amino acids: CASSSKDRIEQFF. In DNA, the CDR3 is TGTGCCAGCAGCTCTAAAGACCGGATCGAGCAGTTCTTC.

This clonotype was counted between two and nine times. This chain uses TRBV7-8 with TRBJ2-3; D ambiguous. The CDR3 covers 15 residues. The V end was cut by 0 bases, the J end by 0 bases, with 7 bases between. CDR1 SGHVS and CDR2 FQNEAQ come from the germline V gene. The chain's CDR3 is CASSLAWISTDTQYF. In DNA, the CDR3 is TGTGCCAGCAGCTTAGCGTGGATAAGCACAGATACGCAGTATTTT.

This clonotype was counted a few times. The chain combines TRBV5-1 with TRBJ2-7, with TRBD2 identical over 8 bases. Unmatched junction bases numbered 5, after V lost 0 bases and J lost 3 bases. This CDR3 region has 15 residues. Per germline, CDR1 SGHRS and CDR2 YFSETQ. The CDR3 sequence: CASSLETSAYYEQYF. CDR3 DNA: TGCGCCAGCAGCTTGGAGACTAGCGCCTACTACGAGCAGTACTTC.

The chain has TRBV24-1 and TRBJ1-5, with D tentatively TRBD1 (5 bases). Germline lookup yields CDR1 KGHDR and CDR2 SFDVKD. Between the trimmed V and J ends, which lost 9 bases and 1 base, there was a span of 12 bases. This CDR3 has 14 residues. The CDR3 DNA follows: TGTGCCACCTCGCCCGGGGGAAGCAATCAGCCCCAGCATTTT. It is translated as CATSPGGSNQPQHF.

In this sample, this clonotype turned up a few times. The genes are TRBV6-2 or TRBV6-3 and TRBJ1-2; D ambiguous. Germline CDR1 is MNHEY and CDR2 is SVGEGT. The ends were cut back, 6 bases at V and 2 bases at J, with 10 bases in the middle. The CDR3 runs to 13 residues. The CDR3 coding sequence is TGTGCCAGCAGCCCTTCACCAAACTATGGCTACACCTTC. Translating it yields CASSPSPNYGYTF.

In its sample, this clonotype was seen a few times. This sequence joins TRBV15 and TRBJ2-2; no reliable D call. V was trimmed by 0 bases and J by 0 bases, leaving 11 bases between them. The CDR3 has 17 residues. Germline CDR1 and CDR2: LNHNV and YYDKDF (reference sequence). The CDR3 is CATSRDVWQANTGELFF. CDR3 DNA sequence: TGTGCCACCAGCAGAGATGTGTGGCAGGCGAACACCGGGGAGCTGTTTTTT.

This clonotype was seen a handful of times. The chain recombines TRBV12-3 or TRBV12-4 with TRBJ2-1; 11 nucleotides match TRBD2. The CDR3 is 16 amino acids. V dropped 3 bases and J dropped 8; count of bases not matched to a gene: 9. CDR3 DNA sequence: TGTGCCAGCAGTTTCTTTCTAGCGGGGGGAGTGGATGAGCAGTTCTTC. It specifies CASSFFLAGGVDEQFF.

This clonotype came up a few times. The gene calls are TRBV6-2 or TRBV6-3 and TRBJ2-1; TRBD2 matches 11 bases. This CDR3 contains 17 residues. After removal of 6 bases from V and 4 bases from J, the junction contained 11 bases not matched to a gene. Germline CDR1 MNHEY, CDR2 SVGEGT. Here the CDR3 DNA reads TGTGCCAGCAGGCCCTCCCCATCTAGCGGGAGGTACAATGAGCAGTTCTTC. This sequence encodes CASRPSPSSGRYNEQFF.

Many counts were recorded for this clonotype. The chain combines TRBV12-3 or TRBV12-4 with TRBJ2-2; D is unclear. This CDR3 is 13 amino acids long. The V end lost 3 bases, the J end lost 7 bases, and 9 bases lay between the germline ends. The DNA for the CDR3 is TGTGCCAGCAGTTTGGGCCGGGTCGGGGAGCTGTTTTTT. It yields the protein CASSLGRVGELFF.

This clonotype was seen more than once but under ten times. This chain connects TRBV6-6 to TRBJ1-1; TRBD1 matches 8 bases. The CDR3 is 13 amino acids. The V segment lost 8 bases and the J segment 1 base; nucleotides outside the gene matches: 3. Per the germline V gene, CDR1 is MNHNY and CDR2 is SVGAGI (reference sequence). CDR3 DNA sequence: TGTGCCAGCGCCGGACAGGGGAACACTGAAGCTTTCTTT. This translates into CASAGQGNTEAFF.

J is TRBJ2-1 and V is TRBV11-2; no reliable D call. In germline, CDR1 is SGHAT, CDR2 FQNNGV. Trimming cost V 2 bases and J 3 bases, with 14 bases left between them. The CDR3 loop spans 16 amino acids. CDR3 in amino acids: CASSLNGMNSYNEQFF. In nucleotides, the CDR3 is TGTGCCAGCAGCTTAAATGGGATGAACAGCTACAATGAGCAGTTCTTC.

Many counts were recorded for this clonotype. This chain uses TRBV4-2 with TRBJ2-3; a weak D match, TRBD1 (6 bases). The CDR3 runs to 19 residues. CDR1 LGHNA and CDR2 YNFKEQ come from the germline V gene. V was pared by 0 bases and J by 2 bases, with 21 bases between. The CDR3 nucleotides read TGTGCCAGCAGCCAAGAGGACAGTACCTTTTTAGGTTCCACAGATACGCAGTATTTT. It codes for CASSQEDSTFLGSTDTQYF.

This clonotype was seen a few times. This chain links TRBV13 with TRBJ2-1, with TRBD2 matching over 12 bases. V lost 6 bases to trimming and J lost 6 bases; unmatched junction nucleotides: 6. CDR3 length: 15 residues. Germline V CDR1 and CDR2: PRHDT, FYEKMQ (reference sequence). In DNA form, the CDR3 reads TGTGCCAGCAGGGCGACTAGCGGGAGTGGCAATGAGCAGTTCTTC. This gives the protein CASRATSGSGNEQFF.

A few counts support this clonotype. This chain uses TRBV21-1 with TRBJ1-2; TRBD1 is the table's D call, not checked against the DNA. TRBV21-1 is deemed a pseudogene. The CDR3 loop spans 15 amino acids. The CDR3 protein is CASSNLDRSPYGYTF. Here the CDR3 DNA reads TGTGCCAGCAGCAACCTCGACAGATCTCCCTATGGCTACACCTTC.

This clonotype was seen a few times. The chain uses TRBV6-5 and TRBJ1-1, with a weak D call TRBD1 (6 bases). CDR1 and CDR2 (germline): MNHEY, SVGAGI. Trimming stripped 0 bases from V and 5 bases from J, with 13 bases between. This CDR3 region has 15 residues. The CDR3 sequence: CASSYSIQGSTEAFF. The CDR3 nucleotides are TGTGCCAGCAGTTACTCGATTCAGGGGTCGACTGAAGCTTTCTTT.

This clonotype turned up a few times. The V call is TRBV29-1, the J call TRBJ2-7; the match to TRBD2 covers 10 bases. The V segment lost 4 bases and the J segment 5 bases; nucleotides outside the gene matches: 8. The CDR3 runs 14 residues. CDR1 is SQVTM, CDR2 ANQGSEA, per germline. The DNA of the CDR3 is TGCAGCGTTGCCTCTAGCGGGAGTCCCCACGAGCAGTACTTC. Protein product: CSVASSGSPHEQYF.

There are a few counts of this clonotype. The CDR3 nucleotides read TGTGCCAGCAGTTTTGAGGACAGGGGCCATACGCAGTATTTT. Protein sequence: CASSFEDRGHTQYF. V is TRBV28 and J is TRBJ2-3; 9 bases agree with TRBD1. The V gene's germline CDR1 is MDHEN and CDR2 SYDVKM. J was trimmed by 7 bases and V by 3 bases; bases with no gene match: 5. The CDR3 runs 14 residues.

V and J are TRBV10-3 and TRBJ2-7; 14 positions agree with TRBD2. CDR3 size: 16 residues. V was clipped by 7 bases and J by 4 bases; unmatched bases: 9. CDR1 is ENHRY, CDR2 SYGVKD, per germline. CDR3 coding DNA: TGTGCCATCAAGACTAGCGGGGGGGCCGGGGGGTACGAGCAGTACTTC. It is translated as CAIKTSGGAGGYEQYF.

The V call is TRBV7-3, the J call TRBJ2-2, with unresolved D. The V end lost 5 bases, the J end lost 3 bases, and 10 bases lay between the germline ends. This CDR3 contains 14 residues. Germline CDR1 SGHTA, CDR2 FQGTGA. CDR3 bases: TGTGCCAGCAGCCCGCACCCGGACACCGGGGAGCTGTTTTTT. Translated, it gives CASSPHPDTGELFF.

The chain is built from TRBV6-1 and TRBJ2-1, with TRBD2 matching over 7 bases. V shed 1 base and J 3 bases; nucleotides not matched to a gene: 3. This CDR3 region has 15 residues. The germline V gene encodes CDR1 MNHNS and CDR2 SASEGT. The DNA for the CDR3 is TGTGCCAGCAGTGAAGGGACTAGTGGCTACAATGAGCAGTTCTTC. As protein: CASSEGTSGYNEQFF.